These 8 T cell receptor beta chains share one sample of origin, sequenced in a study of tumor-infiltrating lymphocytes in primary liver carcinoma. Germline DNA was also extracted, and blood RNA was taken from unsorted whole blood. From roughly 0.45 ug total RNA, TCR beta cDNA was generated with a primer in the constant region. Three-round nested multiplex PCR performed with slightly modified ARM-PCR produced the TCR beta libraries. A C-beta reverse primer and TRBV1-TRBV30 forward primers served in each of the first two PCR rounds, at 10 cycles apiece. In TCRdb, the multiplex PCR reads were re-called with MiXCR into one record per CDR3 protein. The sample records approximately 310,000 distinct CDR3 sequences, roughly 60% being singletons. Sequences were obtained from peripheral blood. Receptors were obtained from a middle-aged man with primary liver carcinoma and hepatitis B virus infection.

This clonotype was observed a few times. The CDR3 coding sequence is TGTGCCAGCAAACTAGCGGGAGGTTGGGGGGATGAGCAGTTCTTC. This translates into CASKLAGGWGDEQFF. V gene TRBV6-5 combines with J gene TRBJ2-1; TRBD2 agrees at 12 bases. V shed 7 bases, J shed 8 bases, and the junction held 9 bases outside the gene matches. The CDR3 sequence is 15 residues long. Germline V gene sequence: CDR1 MNHEY, CDR2 SVGAGI.

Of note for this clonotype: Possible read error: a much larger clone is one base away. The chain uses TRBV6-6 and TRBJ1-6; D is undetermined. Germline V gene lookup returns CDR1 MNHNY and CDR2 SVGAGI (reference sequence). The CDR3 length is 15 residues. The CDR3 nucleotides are TGTGCCGGCAGTAAACTTGGACCATCCGATTCACCCCTCCACTTT. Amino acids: CAGSKLGPSDSPLHF.

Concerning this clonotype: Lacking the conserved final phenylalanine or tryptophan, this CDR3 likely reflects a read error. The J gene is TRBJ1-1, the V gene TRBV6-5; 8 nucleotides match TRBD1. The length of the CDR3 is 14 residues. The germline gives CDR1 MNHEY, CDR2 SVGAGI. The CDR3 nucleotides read TGTGCCATCAGTTACGGACAGGGTAACACTGAAGCTTTCCTT. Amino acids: CAISYGQGNTEAFL.

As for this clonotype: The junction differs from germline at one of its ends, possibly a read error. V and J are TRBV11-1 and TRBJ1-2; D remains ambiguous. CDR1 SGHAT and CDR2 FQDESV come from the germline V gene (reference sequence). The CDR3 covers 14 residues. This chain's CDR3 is CARSCEGPWMGYTF. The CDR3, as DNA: TGTGCCAGGAGCTGCGAAGGACCGTGGATGGGCTACACCTTC.

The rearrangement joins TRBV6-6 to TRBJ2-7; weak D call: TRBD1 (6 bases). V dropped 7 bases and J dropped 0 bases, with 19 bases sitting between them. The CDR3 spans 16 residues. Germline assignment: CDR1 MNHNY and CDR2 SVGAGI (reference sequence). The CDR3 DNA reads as TGTGCCAGCAACTACTCGAGGGACAAATTCTCCTACGAGCAGTACTTC. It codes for CASNYSRDKFSYEQYF.

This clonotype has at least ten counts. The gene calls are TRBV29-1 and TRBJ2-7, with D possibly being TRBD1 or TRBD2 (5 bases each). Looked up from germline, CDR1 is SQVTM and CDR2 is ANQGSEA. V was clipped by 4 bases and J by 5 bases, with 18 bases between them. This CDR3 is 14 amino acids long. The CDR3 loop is CSVVAGTPLHEQYF. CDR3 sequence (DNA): TGCAGCGTTGTGGCAGGGACCCCTCTACACGAGCAGTACTTC.

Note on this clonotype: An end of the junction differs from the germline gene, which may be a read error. The CDR3 loop is CASSQMGGTEELFF. The CDR3 region has the DNA TGCGCCAGCAGCCAAATGGGGGGGACCGAGGAGCTGTTTTTT. The genes are TRBV4-3 and TRBJ2-2, with 7 bases lining up with TRBD2. This CDR3 is 14 amino acids long. Germline CDR1 and CDR2: LGHNA and YSLEER.

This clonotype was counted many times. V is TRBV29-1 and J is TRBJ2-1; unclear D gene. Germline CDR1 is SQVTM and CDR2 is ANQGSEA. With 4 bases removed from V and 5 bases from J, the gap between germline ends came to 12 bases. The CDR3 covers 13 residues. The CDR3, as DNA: TGCAGCGTTGCGTACCGAGTTAACAATGAGCAGTTCTTC. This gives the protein CSVAYRVNNEQFF.